The 13 T cell receptor beta chains in this list originate from one sample, sequenced in a study of cytomegalovirus exposure and HLA in healthy donors. The primer mix had 60 Vbeta and 13 Jbeta primers. Some clones are missing from TCRdb's copy, which holds only in-frame ones; the method was immunoSEQ multiplex PCR. The table shows under 130,000 clones, with roughly 76% occurring only once. Sequences were obtained from PBMCs. The source is a man aged 25 to 40 in good health and CMV-seropositive.

This rearrangement joins TRBV7-9 to TRBJ1-2; perhaps TRBD1 as D (6 bases). The V end was cut by 4 bases, the J end by 8 bases, with 11 bases between. CDR3 length: 12 amino acids. Germline CDR1 reads SEHNR; CDR2 reads FQNEAQ (reference sequence). CDR3 sequence: CASSSGDFGYTF. CDR3 DNA: TGTGCCAGCAGCTCAGGGGATTTCGGCTACACCTTC.

The chain recombines TRBV29-1 with TRBJ1-2, with D tentatively TRBD1 (6 bases). From germline, CDR1 is SQVTM and CDR2 ANQGSEA. V dropped 3 bases and J dropped 8 bases, with 25 bases sitting between them. The CDR3 is 16 amino acids. CDR3 coding DNA: TGCAGCGTTGATCAGATGGGGTGGGGAGGGGGTGAAGGCTACACCTTC. Its protein is CSVDQMGWGGGEGYTF.

The genes are TRBV15 and TRBJ1-4; D possibly corresponds to TRBD1 (6 bases). Trimming took 5 bases from V and 3 from J, leaving 13 bases between them. This CDR3 contains 15 residues. In germline, CDR1 is LNHNV, CDR2 YYDKDF (reference sequence). The CDR3 loop reads CATSGTDSSNEKLFF. As DNA, the CDR3 is TGTGCCACCAGCGGAACGGACAGTTCTAATGAAAAACTGTTTTTT.

V is TRBV5-4 and J is TRBJ2-6, with D perhaps TRBD2 (5 bases). In germline, CDR1 is SGHNT, CDR2 YYREEE (reference sequence). V was cut by 4 bases and J by 4 bases, with 12 bases left in between. The CDR3 totals 15 residues. The CDR3: CASSAAERGANVLTF. The CDR3 DNA reads TGTGCCAGCAGCGCGGCGGAGCGGGGGGCCAACGTCCTGACTTTC.

The chain uses TRBV5-6 and TRBJ2-7; a weak D match, TRBD1 (6 bases). Trimming removed 5 bases at V and 2 bases at J, with 23 bases between. Germline loops: CDR1 SGHDT, CDR2 YYEEEE. The CDR3 is 17 amino acids. The CDR3 bases are TGTGCCAGCAGATTGCTGGGGTCGCAGGGGACCCCCTACGAGCAGTACTTC. Translating gives CASRLLGSQGTPYEQYF.

This clone was observed a single time. V is TRBV7-8 and J is TRBJ2-5; D not resolved. This CDR3 comprises 15 residues. V lost 4 bases and J lost 0, with 12 bases in between. Germline V lookup: CDR1 SGHVS, CDR2 FQNEAQ. In DNA, the CDR3 is TGTGCCAGCAGCTCCCCCGCCGGGTACCAAGAGACCCAGTACTTC. Its translation is CASSSPAGYQETQYF.

The CDR3 nucleotides are TGTGCCAGCAGGTCCCTAGGAGAGCAGTACTTC. It is translated as CASRSLGEQYF. The J gene is TRBJ2-5, the V gene TRBV6-5; D ambiguous. This CDR3 spans 11 amino acids. Germline CDR1 reads MNHEY; CDR2 reads SVGAGI. Trimming pared 6 bases from V and 11 bases from J, leaving 13 bases between.

The CDR3 DNA is TGTGCCAGCAGCTTCGACGGACAGAATTCACCCCTCCACTTT. This encodes CASSFDGQNSPLHF. The chain is built from TRBV7-6 and TRBJ1-6; possibly TRBD1 for D (6 bases). The germline V gene encodes CDR1 SGHVS and CDR2 FNYEAQ. This CDR3 region has 14 residues. The V end lost 3 bases, the J end lost 7 bases, and 10 bases lay between the germline ends. Based on the CDR3 plus reference TRBV7-6 and TRBJ1-6, the full variable domain is GAGVSQSPRYKVTKRGQDVALRCDPISGHVSLYWYRQALGQGPEFLTYFNYEAQQDKSGLPNDRFSAERPEGSISTLTIQRTEQRDSAMYRCASSFDGQNSPLHFGNGTRLTVT.

This sequence joins TRBV5-1 and TRBJ2-1; D is unclear. Trimming took off 2 bases at V and 5 bases at J, with 8 bases between the two ends. The CDR3 totals 13 residues. In germline, CDR1 is SGHRS, CDR2 YFSETQ. The CDR3 DNA reads as TGCGCCAGCAGCTTAGCGCCCGACAATGAGCAGTTCTTC. Amino acid sequence: CASSLAPDNEQFF.

The rearrangement links TRBV5-4 to TRBJ2-2, with TRBD1 matching 9 bases. V lost 0 bases to trimming and J lost 6 bases; unmatched junction nucleotides: 3. Germline values: CDR1 SGHNT, CDR2 YYREEE (reference sequence). This CDR3 contains 15 residues. The CDR3 spells CASSLGQGDPGELFF. Here the CDR3 DNA reads TGTGCCAGCAGCTTGGGACAGGGGGATCCCGGGGAGCTGTTTTTT.

The CDR3 sequence is CASSLSQNNEQFF. In nucleotides, the CDR3 is TGTGCCAGCAGCTTATCACAGAACAATGAGCAGTTCTTC. V usage is TRBV7-8 and J usage is TRBJ2-1; D call uncertain. CDR3 size: 13 residues. Trimming stripped 2 bases from V and 5 bases from J, with 7 bases between. Germline V gene lookup returns CDR1 SGHVS and CDR2 FQNEAQ.

The V and J genes are TRBV6-5 and TRBJ1-6; D uncertain. Germline V lookup: CDR1 MNHEY, CDR2 SVGAGI. V was trimmed by 6 bases and J by 2 bases, leaving 11 bases between them. The CDR3 spans 15 residues. CDR3 amino acids: CASSGFGTYNSPLHF. Here the CDR3 DNA reads TGTGCCAGCAGCGGCTTCGGGACCTATAATTCACCCCTCCACTTT.

The genes are TRBV2 and TRBJ2-7; 9 nucleotides align to TRBD1. Germline-derived CDR1 and CDR2 are SNHLY and FYNNEI. This CDR3 comprises 10 residues. This CDR3 is CASDRDRVLV. The DNA for the CDR3 is TGTGCCAGCGACCGGGACAGGGTATTAGTC.